The present entry profiles one TCR beta chain with its context. Its specificity is unknown. This entry belongs to a study of a mutant IDH1 vaccine in newly diagnosed glioma. Germline V gene lookup returns CDR1 MNHEY and CDR2 SMNVEV (reference sequence). Trimming left V 5 bases short and J 3 bases short, with 8 bases between. This CDR3 is 13 amino acids long. Time point noted: week 47, end of study. In every dose of vaccine, 300 ug of mutant IDH1 20-mer peptide was given alongside topical imiquimod. Produced via immunoSEQ multiplex PCR; TCRdb's table is partial and in-frame only. The sample has roughly 46,000 clones; approximately 84% are singletons.

This clonotype was obtained from a woman in her thirties with glioma. Some clones in this sample may be carry-over from other donors' samples. The sample here was PBMCs, taken from a glioma patient whose treatment included an IDH1 peptide vaccine. The V and J genes are TRBV27 and TRBJ1-5; weak D call: TRBD1 (5 bases). The CDR3 region is CASSQGYNQPQHF. CDR3 nucleotide sequence: TGTGCCAGCAGTCAGGGCTACAATCAGCCCCAGCATTTT.